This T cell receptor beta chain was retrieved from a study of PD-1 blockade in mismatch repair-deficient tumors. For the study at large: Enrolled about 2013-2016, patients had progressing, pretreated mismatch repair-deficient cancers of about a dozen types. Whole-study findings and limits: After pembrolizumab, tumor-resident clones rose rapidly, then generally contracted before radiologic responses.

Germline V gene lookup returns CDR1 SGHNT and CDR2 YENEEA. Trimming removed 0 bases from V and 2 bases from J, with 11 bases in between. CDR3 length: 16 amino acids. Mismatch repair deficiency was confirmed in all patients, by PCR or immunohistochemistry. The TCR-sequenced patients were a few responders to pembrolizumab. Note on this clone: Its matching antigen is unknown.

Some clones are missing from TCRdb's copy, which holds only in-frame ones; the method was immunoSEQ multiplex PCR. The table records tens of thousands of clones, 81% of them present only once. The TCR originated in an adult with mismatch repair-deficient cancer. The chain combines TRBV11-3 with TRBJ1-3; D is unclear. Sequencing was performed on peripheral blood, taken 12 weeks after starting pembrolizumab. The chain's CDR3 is CASSLDQRTPGNTIYF. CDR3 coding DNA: TGTGCCAGCAGCTTAGATCAACGGACTCCTGGAAACACCATATATTTT.